This T cell receptor beta chain was found in a study of blood T cell repertoires in COVID-19. Study-level background: The United States, Italy and Spain provided the acute and convalescent COVID-19 samples. T cells, B-cell-depleted T cells, or PBMCs provided the cDNA or gDNA that served as material.

Germline V gives CDR1 SGHNT, CDR2 YENEEA. V lost 1 base to trimming and J lost 3 bases; unmatched junction nucleotides: 7. The CDR3 loop spans 17 amino acids. Authors' processing steps: Amplified reference gene primers provided the basis for estimating nucleated cell counts. Profiled with immunoSEQ multiplex PCR; TCRdb holds only in-frame clones, not every one. From that table come the V and J calls and clone size; the DNA was used to work out D and trimming. This repertoire shows approximately 350,000 clones, more than 75% found once; its top ten account for approximately 3.5%. What was sequenced was peripheral blood. J is TRBJ2-3 and V is TRBV11-3; 10 bases are shared with TRBD1. This sequence originates from a woman aged 18-29 years who had recovered from COVID-19. CDR3 DNA: TGTGCCAGCAGCTTAGGGGACAGGGGATTTAGAACAGATACGCAGTATTTT. Translated, it gives CASSLGDRGFRTDTQYF.